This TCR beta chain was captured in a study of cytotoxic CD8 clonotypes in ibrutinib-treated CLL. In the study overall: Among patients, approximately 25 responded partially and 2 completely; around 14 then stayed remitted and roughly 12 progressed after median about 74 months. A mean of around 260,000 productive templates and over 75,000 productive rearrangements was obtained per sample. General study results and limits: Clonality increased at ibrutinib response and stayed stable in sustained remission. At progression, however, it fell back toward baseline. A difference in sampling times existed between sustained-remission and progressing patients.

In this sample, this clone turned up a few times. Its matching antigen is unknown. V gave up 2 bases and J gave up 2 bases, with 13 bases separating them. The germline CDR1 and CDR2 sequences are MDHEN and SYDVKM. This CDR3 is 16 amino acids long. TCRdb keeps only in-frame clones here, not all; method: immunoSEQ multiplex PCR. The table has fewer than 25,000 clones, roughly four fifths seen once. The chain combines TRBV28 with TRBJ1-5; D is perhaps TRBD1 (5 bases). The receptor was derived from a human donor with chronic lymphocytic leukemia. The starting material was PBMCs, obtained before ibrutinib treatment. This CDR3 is CASSLKGVDGNQPQHF. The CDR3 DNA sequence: TGTGCCAGCAGTTTAAAAGGGGTTGATGGCAATCAGCCCCAGCATTTT.